This TCR beta chain originates from a study of T cells in Graves' hyperthyroidism and ophthalmopathy. Stability of Graves' hyperthyroidism was defined as absent ophthalmopathy progression within 18 months. This CDR3 is built from 13 residues. V was trimmed by 1 base and J by 10 bases, leaving 11 bases between them. CDR1 and CDR2 (germline): MNHEY, SMNVEV (reference sequence). Amplification yielded TCR beta CDR3 regions, with RNA transcripts as the source. First-round RT-PCR of the TCR CDR3 relied on the HTBI primer set. TCRdb re-analysed the multiplex PCR reads in MiXCR, keeping a single row per CDR3 protein. The table has around 560,000 distinct CDR3 sequences, approximately 16% seen once; the top ten hold about 18%. This clonotype showed up just a few times.

This chain connects TRBV27 to TRBJ2-1; weak D call: TRBD2 (7 bases). The specimen was blood. The sequence derives from a woman aged 18-29 years with Graves' hyperthyroidism. CDR3 in amino acids: CASSLWGGGEQFF. The CDR3 DNA reads TGTGCCAGCAGTTTATGGGGGGGCGGCGAGCAGTTCTTC.